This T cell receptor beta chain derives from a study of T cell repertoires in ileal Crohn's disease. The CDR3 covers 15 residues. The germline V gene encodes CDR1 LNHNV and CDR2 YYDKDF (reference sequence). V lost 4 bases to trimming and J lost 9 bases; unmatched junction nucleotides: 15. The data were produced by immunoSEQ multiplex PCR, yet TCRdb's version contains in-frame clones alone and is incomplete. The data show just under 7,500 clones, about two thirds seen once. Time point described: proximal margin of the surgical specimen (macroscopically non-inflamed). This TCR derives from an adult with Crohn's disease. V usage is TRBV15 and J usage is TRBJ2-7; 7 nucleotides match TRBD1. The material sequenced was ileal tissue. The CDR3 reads CATSTRGTEGSWQYF. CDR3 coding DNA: TGTGCCACCAGCACCCGTGGGACAGAGGGGTCGTGGCAGTACTTC.